This T cell receptor (beta chain) originates from a study of neoadjuvant anti-PD-1 for oral cavity cancer. Study-wide context: Non-progressing patients received a fourth nivolumab dose near day 43, then surgery on days 50-56.

Time point indicated: after neoadjuvant nivolumab, at surgical resection. Patients had newly diagnosed, untreated stage II-IVA oral cavity squamous cell carcinoma. This clone occurred once. Here immunoSEQ multiplex PCR was the method, and the copy in TCRdb shows in-frame clones only, minus some. The table has thousands of clones, about 80% seen once. After removal of 5 bases from V and 9 bases from J, the junction contained 5 bases not matched to a gene. The CDR3 is made up of 13 amino acids. CDR1 and CDR2 from the germline V gene are SEHNR and FQNEAQ (reference sequence). The V gene is TRBV7-9, the J gene TRBJ1-4; 8 bases match TRBD1. The receptor was derived from a person between 35 and 79 years old with oral cavity squamous cell carcinoma. The sample consisted of PBMCs, taken after nivolumab (anti-PD-1) treatment. The CDR3 loop reads CASSLRQGKKLFF. Written as DNA, the CDR3 is TGTGCCAGCAGCCTTCGACAGGGGAAAAAACTGTTTTTT.